What follows are 22 T cell receptor beta chains derived from one specimen sequenced in a study of T cell responses to AZD1222 COVID-19 vaccine (dated by TCRdb to the early 2020s). According to the study, the label for this sample's time point signals: about 28 days (+/-7) after the second vaccine dose. The sample's treatment or condition label, in plain terms: meningococcal conjugate vaccine given as trial control. The library was produced with the immunoSEQ multiplex PCR assay. TCRdb stores this immuneACCESS table with in-frame sequences only. Part of the clones is absent; in the studies checked, under half of the shortfall reflects unresolved V genes, and no reason is known for the rest. The sample includes some 180,000 clones, with about 93% observed a single time. The top ten clonotypes cover about 1% of the sample. Sequencing was performed on peripheral blood, taken 28 days after the second dose of the MenACWY control vaccine. These receptors were obtained from an adult who received the MenACWY meningococcal vaccine as a control.

The V and J genes are TRBV6-5 and TRBJ1-2; 8 nucleotides line up with TRBD1. This CDR3 region has 15 residues. Germline V CDR1 and CDR2: MNHEY, SVGAGI. Trimming took 4 bases from V and 2 from J; bases not matched to a gene: 6. CDR3 DNA: TGTGCCAGCAGTTTCACGACAGGGGAAAACTATGGCTACACCTTC. It yields the protein CASSFTTGENYGYTF.

This clone was counted once. The rearrangement joins TRBV5-7 to TRBJ2-3, with no clear D. TRBV5-7 is identified as an open reading frame with a role that is uncertain. V lost 2 bases and J 1 base, leaving 8 bases between the germline ends. The CDR3 sequence is 14 residues long. The CDR3 loop is CASSFSQGTDTQYF. The CDR3 DNA reads TGTGCCAGCAGCTTCTCACAAGGCACAGATACGCAGTATTTT.

This clone came up once. The rearrangement joins TRBV5-1 to TRBJ1-1; 11 nucleotides match TRBD1. V dropped 4 bases and J dropped 5; count of bases not matched to a gene: 10. This CDR3 comprises 16 residues. Germline assignment: CDR1 SGHRS and CDR2 YFSETQ. Written as DNA, the CDR3 is TGCGCCAGCAGCATCGGACAGGGGGCTTCATCGACTGAAGCTTTCTTT. Translation: CASSIGQGASSTEAFF.

This clone was recorded once. V is TRBV11-2 and J is TRBJ1-1; TRBD1 matches at 7 bases. CDR3 length: 15 residues. V dropped 2 bases and J dropped 4; count of bases not matched to a gene: 7. The germline CDR1 and CDR2 sequences are SGHAT and FQNNGV. In DNA, the CDR3 is TGTGCCAGCAGCTTAATGGACAGGCGCGGCACTGAAGCTTTCTTT. Encoded protein: CASSLMDRRGTEAFF.

V is TRBV25-1 and J is TRBJ2-3; D could derive from TRBD1 or TRBD2 (5 bases each). The CDR3 covers 14 residues. V was cut by 8 bases and J by 4 bases, with 16 bases left in between. Germline V gene lookup returns CDR1 MGHDK and CDR2 SYGVNS. CDR3 sequence (DNA): TGTGCCAGCTGGGACGCAAGGGAGCCAGATACGCAGTATTTT. It yields the protein CASWDAREPDTQYF.

The gene calls are TRBV6-5 and TRBJ1-4; maybe TRBD1 (6 bases). The germline V and J ends were trimmed by 5 bases and 8 bases, with 18 bases remaining between them. CDR3 length equals 15 residues. Looked up from germline, CDR1 is MNHEY and CDR2 is SVGAGI. The CDR3 reads CASSRTGTEGEKLFF. The CDR3, as DNA: TGTGCCAGCAGTCGAACAGGGACGGAAGGAGAAAAACTGTTTTTT.

This clone was counted once. The chain has TRBV27 and TRBJ2-4; 7 bases align to TRBD1. Per germline, CDR1 MNHEY and CDR2 SMNVEV (reference sequence). The CDR3 covers 19 residues. Unmatched junction bases numbered 22, after V lost 5 bases and J lost 6 bases. DNA for the CDR3: TGTGCCAGCAGTCGCCCGGCGCGAGGGGGCGAAACTACTCCAAACATTCAGTACTTC. It encodes CASSRPARGGETTPNIQYF.

The chain employs TRBV7-2 and TRBJ2-2, with 11 bases fitting TRBD2. Germline loops: CDR1 SGHTA, CDR2 FQGNSA. V shed 2 bases, J shed 5 bases, and the junction held 4 bases outside the gene matches. CDR3 size: 16 residues. CDR3 in DNA: TGTGCCAGCAGCTTATTTGTAGCGGGGGGGACCGGGGAGCTGTTTTTT. Translated: CASSLFVAGGTGELFF.

V gene TRBV7-2 combines with J gene TRBJ2-1, with D possibly matching TRBD2 (5 bases). Trimming removed 4 bases at V and 0 bases at J, with 13 bases between. CDR1 and CDR2 from the germline V gene are SGHTA and FQGNSA. The CDR3 is 16 amino acids. CDR3 coding DNA: TGTGCCAGCAGCTCTAGACTATCGAGCTCCTACAATGAGCAGTTCTTC. Translation gives CASSSRLSSSYNEQFF.

The chain uses TRBV18 and TRBJ1-1; possible D gene TRBD1, 6 bases. The CDR3 runs 15 residues. The V and J ends lost 0 bases and 4 bases respectively, with 12 bases between them. Germline CDR1 and CDR2: KGHSH and LQKENI. CDR3 nucleotides: TGTGCCAGCTCACCACCGAAGGGGGTGAGCACTGAAGCTTTCTTT. It is translated as CASSPPKGVSTEAFF.

As concerns this clone: The sample carries other DNA sequences with the same CDR3. The chain carries TRBV2 and TRBJ2-7; D is ambiguous. Trimming removed 2 bases from V and 1 base from J, with 3 bases in between. The CDR3 runs 12 residues. CDR1 SNHLY and CDR2 FYNNEI come from the germline V gene. CDR3 in amino acids: CASSEQSYEQYF. The CDR3 DNA reads TGTGCCAGCAGTGAACAGTCCTACGAGCAGTACTTC.

The J gene is TRBJ2-3, the V gene TRBV3-1 (or the pseudogene TRBV3-2); D call uncertain. The CDR3 runs 15 residues. Germline V lookup: CDR1 LGHDT, CDR2 YNNKEL (reference sequence). V was clipped by 2 bases and J by 2 bases, with 11 bases between them. For the CDR3, the DNA is TGTGCCAGCAGCCAATTGGACGGTGCCACAGATACGCAGTATTTT. This gives the protein CASSQLDGATDTQYF.

The DNA for the CDR3 is TGTGCCAGCAGCCCCTTCGGGAACAGGGTCTATGGCTACACCTTC. The encoded protein is CASSPFGNRVYGYTF. The genes are TRBV5-6 and TRBJ1-2; D is perhaps TRBD1 (6 bases). Trimming took off 4 bases at V and 4 bases at J, with 17 bases between the two ends. The CDR3 runs to 15 residues. Germline assignment: CDR1 SGHDT and CDR2 YYEEEE.

The table lists this clone with a count of one. The genes are TRBV27 and TRBJ1-2, with TRBD1 as a possible D gene (5 bases). CDR3 length: 14 residues. Germline values: CDR1 MNHEY, CDR2 SMNVEV (reference sequence). The V end lost 5 bases, the J end lost 1 base, and 11 bases lay between the germline ends. CDR3 sequence: CASSPREGNYGYTF. The CDR3 coding sequence is TGTGCCAGCAGTCCCAGGGAGGGTAACTATGGCTACACCTTC.

The CDR3 spells CASSQGQSLYGYTF. CDR3 coding DNA: TGTGCCAGCAGCCAGGGACAGAGTCTCTATGGCTACACCTTC. J is TRBJ1-2 and V is TRBV5-6; 7 nucleotides line up with TRBD1. The CDR3 is 14 amino acids. CDR1 and CDR2 (germline): SGHDT, YYEEEE. J lost 4 bases, V lost 4 bases, and 7 bases had no gene match.

This clone was seen once. The chain employs TRBV5-1 and TRBJ1-1, with D possibly being TRBD1 (6 bases). Looked up from germline, CDR1 is SGHRS and CDR2 is YFSETQ. The CDR3 totals 17 residues. V was cut by 1 base and J by 3 bases, with 19 bases left in between. CDR3 sequence reads: CASSLHVAGAEDTEAFF. The CDR3 DNA follows: TGCGCCAGCAGCTTGCACGTAGCAGGGGCGGAAGACACTGAAGCTTTCTTT.

The chain is built from TRBV12-3 or TRBV12-4 and TRBJ1-2; maybe TRBD1 (6 bases). Trimming stripped 2 bases from V and 6 bases from J, with 10 bases between. This CDR3 is built from 13 residues. CDR3 coding DNA: TGTGCCAGCAGTTTAACGGACAGAGATGGCTACACCTTC. It codes for CASSLTDRDGYTF.

This clone was seen a single time. The chain uses TRBV25-1 and TRBJ1-1, with a tentative D call TRBD1 (6 bases). This CDR3 has 15 residues. The V gene lost 1 base and the J gene lost 1 base, with 10 bases spanning the gap. Germline V lookup: CDR1 MGHDK, CDR2 SYGVNS. The CDR3 protein is CASSESLGGNTEAFF. The CDR3 DNA sequence: TGTGCCAGCAGTGAATCACTAGGGGGGAACACTGAAGCTTTCTTT.

This sequence joins TRBV9 and TRBJ2-1; D possibly corresponds to TRBD1 (6 bases). Germline-derived CDR1 and CDR2 are SGDLS and YYNGEE. V shed 3 bases and J shed 3 bases, with 10 bases lying between them. This CDR3 contains 14 residues. CDR3 protein: CASSGQGNYNEQFF. The CDR3 nucleotides read TGTGCCAGCAGCGGGCAGGGGAACTACAATGAGCAGTTCTTC.

CDR3 bases: TGTGCCAGCAGTTTAAGGGGGGTCGGGGGGAACACCGGGGAGCTGTTTTTT. As protein: CASSLRGVGGNTGELFF. J is TRBJ2-2 and V is TRBV27, with D possibly being TRBD1 or TRBD2 (6 bases each). The ends were cut back, 2 bases at V and 1 base at J, with 14 bases in the middle. In germline, CDR1 is MNHEY, CDR2 SMNVEV (reference sequence). The CDR3 extends over 17 amino acids.

The chain has TRBV29-1 and TRBJ1-5, with TRBD1 as a possible D gene (5 bases). The CDR3 is 12 residues long. Looked up from germline, CDR1 is SQVTM and CDR2 is ANQGSEA. Trimming removed 4 bases from V and 5 bases from J, with 9 bases in between. CDR3 coding DNA: TGCAGCGTTGGACAGAGCTATCAGCCCCAGCATTTT. It encodes CSVGQSYQPQHF.

V and J are TRBV30 and TRBJ1-1; D is perhaps TRBD1 (6 bases). Germline assignment: CDR1 GTSNPN and CDR2 SVGIG (reference sequence). Trimming took 2 bases from V and 3 from J, leaving 19 bases between them. The CDR3 consists of 16 residues. The CDR3 protein is CAWSYRGGVGDTEAFF. CDR3 coding DNA: TGTGCCTGGAGTTACCGAGGGGGAGTTGGGGACACTGAAGCTTTCTTT. Full variable domain (rest looked up from reference TRBV30 and TRBJ1-1): SQTIHQWPATLVQPVGSPLSLECTVEGTSNPNLYWYRQAAGRGLQLLFYSVGIGQISSEVPQNLSASRPQDRQFILSSKKLLLSDSGFYLCAWSYRGGVGDTEAFFGQGTRLTVV.